The 31 T cell receptor beta chains below come from one sample, sequenced in a study of cytomegalovirus exposure and HLA in healthy donors. 13 Jbeta primers and 60 Vbeta primers were used for the PCR. The method was immunoSEQ multiplex PCR; TCRdb's version includes in-frame clones alone and lacks a portion of them. The sample consists of some 160,000 clones, approximately 73% of them appearing once. The sample consisted of PBMCs. The source of these receptors is a young woman in good health and CMV-seropositive.

The CDR3 sequence is CASRHPREGGNSPLHF. The DNA for the CDR3 is TGTGCCAGCAGACACCCTCGTGAGGGTGGCAATTCACCCCTCCACTTT. J is TRBJ1-6 and V is TRBV5-4, with no clear D. Germline V gene lookup returns CDR1 SGHNT and CDR2 YYREEE (reference sequence). V lost 5 bases, J lost 7 bases, and 19 bases lay in between. The CDR3 sequence is 16 residues long.

V gene TRBV6-1 combines with J gene TRBJ1-2; TRBD1 aligns across 7 bases. This CDR3 has 17 residues. J lost 5 bases, V lost 2 bases, and 14 bases had no gene match. Germline values: CDR1 MNHNS, CDR2 SASEGT. CDR3 sequence: CASSETLSGTEVYGYTF. The CDR3 DNA sequence: TGTGCCAGCAGTGAAACTCTTTCCGGGACAGAAGTTTATGGCTACACCTTC.

Written as DNA, the CDR3 is TGCGCCAGCAGCCAGGCTCCAGGGCTGAACTACGAGCAGTACTTC. Residues: CASSQAPGLNYEQYF. The J gene is TRBJ2-7, the V gene TRBV4-1, with a weak D call TRBD1 (5 bases). V lost 3 bases and J 3 bases, leaving 15 bases between the germline ends. The CDR3 spans 15 residues. Germline loops: CDR1 MGHRA, CDR2 YSYEKL.

This clone turned up a few times. This chain connects TRBV19 to TRBJ1-2; 8 bases map to TRBD1. The CDR3 has 16 residues. Germline V gives CDR1 LNHDA, CDR2 SQIVND (reference sequence). The J segment lost 4 bases and the V segment lost 7 bases, leaving 14 bases of the junction unmatched. CDR3 coding DNA: TGTGCCAGTACCCCGGCGACAGGGGATTACAGCTATGGCTACACCTTC. The encoded protein is CASTPATGDYSYGYTF.

The sample holds a few counts of this clone. This sequence joins TRBV19 and TRBJ2-6; TRBD1 might be the D (5 bases). The CDR3 is 17 residues long. Germline CDR1 is LNHDA and CDR2 is SQIVND (reference sequence). V dropped 3 bases and J dropped 0 bases, with 12 bases sitting between them. CDR3 residues: CASSIRGDSSGANVLTF. In DNA, the CDR3 is TGTGCCAGTAGTATTAGGGGTGACAGCTCTGGGGCCAACGTCCTGACTTTC.

CDR3 nucleotide sequence: TGTGCCAGCAGTGGAGACTATGAAAAACTGTTTTTT. This gives the protein CASSGDYEKLFF. The chain joins TRBV6-5 to TRBJ1-4; no reliable D call. Germline CDR1 and CDR2: MNHEY and SVGAGI. The length of the CDR3 is 12 residues. The V end lost 5 bases, the J end lost 6 bases, and 7 bases lay between the germline ends.

The chain has TRBV4-2 and TRBJ2-1; the match to TRBD2 covers 8 bases. Germline values: CDR1 LGHNA, CDR2 YNFKEQ. The CDR3 consists of 15 residues. V trimming: 2 bases; J trimming: 6 bases; junction bases outside the gene matches: 6. The CDR3 sequence is CASSQQLAGFNEQFF. The CDR3 bases are TGTGCCAGCAGCCAACAGCTAGCGGGTTTCAATGAGCAGTTCTTC.

To note about this clone: An end of the junction does not agree with germline; a read error may underlie this. Within the sample, other DNA sequences also encode this same CDR3. The V and J genes are TRBV5-4 and TRBJ2-7, with a weak D call TRBD2 (6 bases). There are 15 residues in the CDR3. Per the germline V gene, CDR1 is SGHNT and CDR2 is YYREEE (reference sequence). The CDR3 coding sequence is TGTGCCAGCAGCTCACGGAGGGACGTCGCCTACGAGCAATACTTC. Translation gives CASSSRRDVAYEQYF.

This clone has more than one count but fewer than ten. The rearrangement links TRBV5-1 to TRBJ1-2; D is perhaps TRBD1 (5 bases). The CDR3 consists of 13 residues. Germline V gives CDR1 SGHRS, CDR2 YFSETQ. Deletions cut 4 bases from V and 4 bases from J, with 11 bases between. The CDR3 is CASSPRDSYGYTF. For the CDR3, the DNA is TGCGCCAGCAGCCCCCGGGACTCCTATGGCTACACCTTC.

This clone was detected a few times. The rearrangement links TRBV11-1 to TRBJ2-5; the match to TRBD2 covers 9 bases. The germline CDR1 and CDR2 sequences are SGHAT and FQDESV (reference sequence). The CDR3 loop spans 16 amino acids. Trimming cost V 4 bases and J 4 bases; bases outside gene matches: 10. CDR3 bases: TGTGCCAGCAGCTCCTCTAGCGGGGCGGTGGGAGAGACCCAGTACTTC. The encoded protein is CASSSSSGAVGETQYF.

This chain uses TRBV7-6 with TRBJ2-2; 7 nucleotides match TRBD1. Germline CDR1 SGHVS, CDR2 FNYEAQ. Trimming removed 9 bases from V and 6 bases from J; junction bases left unmatched: 4. The CDR3 has 12 residues. CDR3 DNA sequence: TGTGCCAGTCAGACAGGGCCCGGGGAGCTGTTTTTT. Encoded protein: CASQTGPGELFF.

The J gene is TRBJ1-1, the V gene TRBV28; 7 nucleotides agree with TRBD1. This CDR3 region has 15 residues. Germline CDR1 reads MDHEN; CDR2 reads SYDVKM. V dropped 4 bases and J dropped 7; count of bases not matched to a gene: 12. The CDR3 sequence is CASSSQGGDGDEAFF. The CDR3 bases are TGTGCCAGCAGTTCCCAGGGGGGCGATGGGGATGAAGCTTTCTTT.

This clone was seen more than once but under ten times. The chain employs TRBV6-6 and TRBJ2-1, with TRBD1 matching 10 bases. J gave up 10 bases and V 6 bases, and 9 bases lay outside the gene matches. CDR1 and CDR2 (germline): MNHNY, SVGAGI (reference sequence). CDR3 length: 14 residues. For the CDR3, the DNA is TGTGCCAGCAGCACGGGACAGGGGATTAGCGAGCAGTTCTTC. Translation: CASSTGQGISEQFF.

This chain joins TRBV7-9 and TRBJ2-5; TRBD1 matches 8 bases. The V and J ends lost 4 bases and 5 bases, in that order; junction bases with no gene match: 9. Germline V gene lookup returns CDR1 SEHNR and CDR2 FQNEAQ (reference sequence). The CDR3 spans 15 residues. This CDR3 is CASSSAPRQGETQYF. Written as DNA, the CDR3 is TGTGCCAGCAGCTCAGCTCCCCGACAGGGGGAGACCCAGTACTTC.

The CDR3 sequence: CASGQTYEQYF. The CDR3 DNA sequence: TGTGCCAGCGGACAGACCTACGAGCAGTACTTC. This chain connects TRBV6-5 to TRBJ2-7; TRBD1 is a possible D gene (6 bases). The CDR3 is 11 residues long. V was pared by 8 bases and J by 2 bases, with 7 bases between. Germline CDR1 reads MNHEY; CDR2 reads SVGAGI.

This chain links TRBV5-4 with TRBJ2-7, with TRBD2 matching over 7 bases. Germline V gene sequence: CDR1 SGHNT, CDR2 YYREEE (reference sequence). There are 12 residues in the CDR3. V gave up 2 bases and J gave up 6 bases; unmatched junction bases: 2. The CDR3 nucleotides are TGTGCCAGCAGCTTTGGGGGGGGCGAGCAGTACTTC. Amino acid sequence: CASSFGGGEQYF.

The chain links TRBV4-3 to TRBJ2-1, with D possibly TRBD1 on 5 matching bases. The germline CDR1 and CDR2 sequences are LGHNA and YSLEER. Between the trimmed V and J ends, which lost 8 bases and 5 bases, there was a span of 10 bases. The CDR3 totals 12 residues. CDR3 loop: CASGADDNEQFF. CDR3 DNA sequence: TGCGCCAGCGGGGCTGATGACAATGAGCAGTTCTTC.

This sequence joins TRBV10-3 and TRBJ1-2, with 9 nucleotides matching TRBD1. The trim removed 4 bases at V and 7 bases at J, leaving 10 bases unmatched. This CDR3 is 15 amino acids long. Germline loops: CDR1 ENHRY, CDR2 SYGVKD. CDR3 nucleotides: TGTGCCATCAGTGCCCCGGACAGGGGAGTCGGTGGCTACACCTTC. This sequence encodes CAISAPDRGVGGYTF.

The chain uses TRBV29-1 and TRBJ2-2; D is undetermined. Germline V lookup: CDR1 SQVTM, CDR2 ANQGSEA. CDR3 length: 11 residues. The V gene lost 4 bases and the J gene lost 4 bases, with 4 bases spanning the gap. The CDR3 sequence: CSVGVTGELFF. CDR3 nucleotide sequence: TGCAGCGTTGGAGTCACCGGGGAGCTGTTTTTT.

V gene TRBV5-1 combines with J gene TRBJ1-2; TRBD1 agrees at 10 bases. The CDR3 spans 17 residues. V was pared by 4 bases and J by 4 bases, with 13 bases of the junction left unmatched. Germline V gene sequence: CDR1 SGHRS, CDR2 YFSETQ. The CDR3 reads CASSTPGQGNVGYGYTF. The CDR3 DNA reads TGCGCCAGCAGCACTCCGGGACAGGGGAACGTTGGCTATGGCTACACCTTC.

The rearrangement uses TRBV7-2 and TRBJ2-7; 9 nucleotides align to TRBD1. Germline trimming cut 5 bases from V and 2 bases from J; bases unmatched to any gene: 13. The CDR3 contains 17 residues. Germline V CDR1 and CDR2: SGHTA, FQGNSA. This CDR3 is CASSISPGTGKTYEQYF. For the CDR3, the DNA is TGTGCCAGCAGCATCTCCCCCGGGACAGGGAAAACCTACGAGCAGTACTTC.

This chain uses TRBV5-1 with TRBJ1-5, with D perhaps TRBD1 (5 bases). V lost 4 bases and J 7 bases, leaving 15 bases between the germline ends. This CDR3 is 14 amino acids long. Per the germline V gene, CDR1 is SGHRS and CDR2 is YFSETQ. The CDR3 DNA is TGCGCCAGCAGCCCCATCCCTGACAGACAGCCCCAGCATTTT. This translates into CASSPIPDRQPQHF.

Worth noting for this clone: One end of the junction varies from germline; a read error may be responsible. V gene TRBV7-7 combines with J gene TRBJ2-1; D is perhaps TRBD1 (6 bases). The germline gives CDR1 SSHAT, CDR2 FNYEAQ (reference sequence). This CDR3 region has 14 residues. The CDR3 DNA sequence: TGTGCTAGCAGCCTCAGTACAGGGTACAATGAGCAGTTCTTC. This translates into CASSLSTGYNEQFF.

V is TRBV5-1 and J is TRBJ1-2; D gene uncertain. V lost 4 bases, J lost 5 bases, and 15 bases lay in between. Germline V gene data show CDR1 as SGHRS and CDR2 as YFSETQ. The CDR3 extends over 14 amino acids. The CDR3 DNA reads as TGCGCCAGCAGCAGCCAGGATTTTATATATGGCTACACCTTC. This translates into CASSSQDFIYGYTF.

This chain links TRBV6-5 with TRBJ2-2, with 10 bases matching TRBD1. Germline CDR1 is MNHEY and CDR2 is SVGAGI. The length of the CDR3 is 15 residues. V lost 6 bases, J lost 2 bases, and 3 bases stayed unmatched. For the CDR3, the DNA is TGTGCCAGCAGACGACAGGGGGCAAACACCGGGGAGCTGTTTTTT. Residues: CASRRQGANTGELFF.

The chain joins TRBV30 to TRBJ1-6, with 8 bases that match TRBD1. CDR3 size: 13 residues. Trimming removed 5 bases from V and 7 bases from J; junction bases left unmatched: 4. In germline, CDR1 is GTSNPN, CDR2 SVGIG (reference sequence). This chain's CDR3 is CAWGDRRNSPLHF. CDR3 in DNA: TGTGCCTGGGGGGACAGGAGGAATTCACCCCTCCACTTT.

This clone was detected a few times. V is TRBV25-1 and J is TRBJ2-7, with 9 bases aligning to TRBD2. V lost 1 base, J lost 11 bases, and 9 bases stayed unmatched. Per the germline V gene, CDR1 is MGHDK and CDR2 is SYGVNS. The CDR3 runs to 14 residues. As DNA, the CDR3 is TGTGCCAGCAGTGAATGGGGCGGGGGGGGGTCGGAGTACTTC. As protein: CASSEWGGGGSEYF.

This clone was observed a few times. The gene calls are TRBV10-2 and TRBJ1-4; D possibly corresponds to TRBD1 (6 bases). The CDR3 totals 14 residues. V lost 7 bases, J lost 2 bases, and 11 bases lay in between. Germline V gene data show CDR1 as WSHSY and CDR2 as SAAADI. The DNA for the CDR3 is TGCGCCAGCAAGACAGGTTCCACTAATGAAAAACTGTTTTTT. This codes for CASKTGSTNEKLFF.

This clone was seen a handful of times. The V call is TRBV5-1, the J call TRBJ1-6; 8 bases line up with TRBD1. Trimming cost V 4 bases and J 6 bases; bases outside gene matches: 6. The CDR3 runs 15 residues. CDR1 is SGHRS and CDR2 is YFSETQ in the germline V gene. The CDR3 coding sequence is TGCGCCAGCAGCACGTCGACAGGGGCTAATTCACCCCTCCACTTT. Its protein is CASSTSTGANSPLHF.

The chain combines TRBV2 with TRBJ1-5; D not certain. CDR1 is SNHLY, CDR2 FYNNEI, per germline. The V end lost 6 bases, the J end lost 2 bases, and 11 bases lay between the germline ends. CDR3 length equals 14 residues. The CDR3 region is CASSASFGNQPQHF. CDR3 DNA sequence: TGTGCCAGCAGCGCTAGCTTCGGCAATCAGCCCCAGCATTTT.

V and J are TRBV18 and TRBJ1-6; TRBD1 matches at 9 bases. The CDR3 covers 15 residues. Germline-derived CDR1 and CDR2 are KGHSH and LQKENI. Trimming removed 6 bases from V and 4 bases from J; junction bases left unmatched: 4. The CDR3 coding sequence is TGTGCCAGCTCTGTGGGACAGGGTTATAATTCACCCCTCCACTTT. Translation: CASSVGQGYNSPLHF.